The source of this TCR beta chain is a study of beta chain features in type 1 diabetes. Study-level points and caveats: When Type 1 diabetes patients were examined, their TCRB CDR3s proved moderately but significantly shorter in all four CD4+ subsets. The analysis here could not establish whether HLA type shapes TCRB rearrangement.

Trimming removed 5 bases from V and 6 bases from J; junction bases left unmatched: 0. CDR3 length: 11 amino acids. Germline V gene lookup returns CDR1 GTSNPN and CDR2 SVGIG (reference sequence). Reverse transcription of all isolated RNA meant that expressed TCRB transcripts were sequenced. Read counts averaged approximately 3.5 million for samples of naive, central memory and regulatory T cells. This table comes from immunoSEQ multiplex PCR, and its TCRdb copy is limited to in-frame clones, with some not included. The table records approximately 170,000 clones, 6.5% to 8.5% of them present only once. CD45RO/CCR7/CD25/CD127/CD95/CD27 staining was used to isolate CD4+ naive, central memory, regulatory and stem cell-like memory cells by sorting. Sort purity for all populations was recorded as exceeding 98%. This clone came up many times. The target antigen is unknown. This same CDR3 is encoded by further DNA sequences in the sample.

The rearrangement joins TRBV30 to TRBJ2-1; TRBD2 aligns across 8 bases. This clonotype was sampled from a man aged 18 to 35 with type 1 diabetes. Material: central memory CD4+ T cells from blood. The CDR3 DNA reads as TGTGCCTGGGCGGGGGGCAATGAGCAGTTCTTC. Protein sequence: CAWAGGNEQFF.